This entry is about one T cell receptor beta chain. As yet, its antigen is unknown. Investigators prepared the TCR beta libraries by applying iRepertoire HTBI primers and Arm-PCR of CDR3 regions. Original processing methods: Overall, samples carried around 60 TRBV and some 15 TRBJ segments. One entry per CDR3 protein results from TCRdb running MiXCR on the multiplex PCR reads. The V and J calls come from TCRdb's annotation, not from the publication. The repertoire holds 350,000 to 450,000 distinct CDR3 sequences, with 16% as singletons. Germline CDR1 and CDR2: SGDLS and YYNGEE. The CDR3 runs 16 residues. J gave up 7 bases and V 0 bases, and 6 bases lay outside the gene matches. Time point specified: newly diagnosed GD, antithyroid drugs for less than 3 months. With RNA extracted from PBMCs as input, the TCR library was made. The patients included were those that came from an endocrinology department in Xi'an, China.

This sample was taken from a study of regulatory T cells in long-lasting Graves disease. Study results and limitations: TRBV28, TRBJ1-2 and TRBJ2-5 were favored in persistent disease.

These sequences were also reported in another study, on T cells in Graves' hyperthyroidism and ophthalmopathy.

This sequence originates from a man between 35 and 55 years old with Graves disease. Sequenced here: peripheral blood mononuclear cells (PBMCs), sampled at new diagnosis, from a patient treated with antithyroid drugs. The J gene is TRBJ2-2, the V gene TRBV9; 10 bases fit TRBD2. The CDR3 protein is CASSVVAGGHYGELFF. The CDR3 DNA reads as TGTGCCAGCAGCGTAGTAGCGGGGGGTCATTACGGGGAGCTGTTTTTT.